This T cell receptor (beta chain) derives from a study of T cell clonality in common variable immunodeficiency (dated by TCRdb to about 2015). Broad study findings and their caveats: Healthy controls shared more TCRbeta clones with each other than CVID subjects shared among themselves (p < 0.0001). Compared with healthy controls, CVID subjects showed increased TCRbeta clonality (t-test p = 0.018), a feature most characteristic of about a third of subjects. Even though DNA input was the same, control samples had an average of about 90,000 unique sequences each, compared with some 32,000 in CVID samples. The authors noted that sequencing repertoires of T cell subpopulations would be needed to clarify what caused the increased clonality in CVID. Correlations of repertoire features with clinical complications were constrained by heterogeneity among patients within the CVID cohort. Fewer deletions and N-nucleotide insertions were reportedly observed in CVID TCRbeta sequences, and highly modified clones with 13 or more V deletions were reportedly absent from CVID TCRbeta sequences.

Predominantly Caucasian heritage was noted among both the CVID patients and the healthy controls. From each donor, roughly 5 to 8.5 ml of heparinized peripheral whole blood was collected. Genomic DNA from adults with common variable immune deficiency (CVID) and from healthy adult controls was the source for sequencing TCRbeta CDR3 repertoires. A total of around 22 healthy adult volunteers (approximately 12 female and approximately ten male; age range roughly 20 to 66 years, mean age about 33) were included in the control group. To isolate peripheral blood mononuclear cells, diluted blood was subjected to density centrifugation over Hypaque 1077 or Ficoll-Paque. Unsorted mononuclear cells served as the source of genomic DNA, which was extracted either by Qiagen column purification or by a centrifugation-based method. For sequencing, equivalent amounts of genomic DNA were input from CVID and control samples. For every sample, a 60 bp segment covering the rearranged TCRbeta CDR3 region was amplified and then sequenced. TCRbeta amplification used the immunoSEQ assay, a bias-corrected multiplex PCR with high-throughput sequencing. From the authors' description of their analysis: Each unique nucleotide sequence was treated as a clone and annotated with V, D and J genes, copy number and frequency. Sequences were labeled productive if in frame, and non-productive if out of frame or containing stop codons. As previously described, Shannon's entropy was used to calculate clonality. The predicted amino acid sequences of productive clones were used to derive mean CDR3 Kyte-Doolittle hydropathy. The R hclust function was used to hierarchically cluster scaled V gene usage with Manhattan distance and complete linkage. Sharing of clones by CDR3 amino acid sequence was evaluated by resampling 12 repertoires per group over 100 rounds. The repertoires were searched for 70 published EBV-specific TCRbeta sequences and some 250 published CMV-specific TCRbeta sequences. A couple of CVID samples that yielded fewer than 10,000 sequences were excluded from the analysis, so roughly 42 CVID repertoires were retained. In its TCRdb copy, this immuneACCESS table keeps in-frame sequences only and misses some clones. Where compared with another copy, unresolved V genes explain less than half of these, and the others have no known cause. That table is the source of V, J and clone size, and D and trimming were worked out from the DNA. For this sample, about 35,000 clones are listed, none of them singletons. More than 2.5% of the sample belongs to the ten largest clones.

In its sample, this clone was seen many times. Its antigen target is currently unknown. The read halts 3 residues ahead of the CDR3 end, with the missing end drawn from the germline J gene. The germline V gene sets CDR1 to MGHRA and CDR2 to YSYEKL. Measured from the cysteine to the phenylalanine, the CDR3 is 14 residues long. Only the CDR3 bases that were read are kept: 33 of them, in frame from base 1. Germline trimming: 0 bases from V, 4 bases from J; junction bases outside gene matches: 2. Sequencing used peripheral blood mononuclear cells. The rearrangement combines TRBV4-1 with TRBJ2-5; 7 of the junction bases match TRBD2. This TCR was recovered from a person aged 18 to 75 in good health. The DNA read from the CDR3 is TGCGCCAGCAGCCAAGAACTAGCGTTAGAGACC. Translated, it reads CASSQELALET. The entire CDR3 is CASSQELALETQYF.